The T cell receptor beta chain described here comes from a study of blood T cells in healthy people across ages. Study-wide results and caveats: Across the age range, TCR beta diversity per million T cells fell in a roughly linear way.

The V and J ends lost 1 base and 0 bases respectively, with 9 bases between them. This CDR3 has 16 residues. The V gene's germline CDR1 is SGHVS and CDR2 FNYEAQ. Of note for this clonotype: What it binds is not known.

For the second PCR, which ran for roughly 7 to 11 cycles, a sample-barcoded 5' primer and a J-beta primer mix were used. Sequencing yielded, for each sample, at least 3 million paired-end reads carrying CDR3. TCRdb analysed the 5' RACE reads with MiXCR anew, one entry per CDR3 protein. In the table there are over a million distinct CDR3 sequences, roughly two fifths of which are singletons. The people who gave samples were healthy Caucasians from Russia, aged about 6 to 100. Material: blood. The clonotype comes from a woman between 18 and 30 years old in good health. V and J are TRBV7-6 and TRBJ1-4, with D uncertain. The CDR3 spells CASSLDIGATNEKLFF. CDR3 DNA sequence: TGTGCCAGCAGCTTAGATATCGGGGCAACTAATGAAAAACTGTTTTTT.